This T cell receptor beta chain is drawn from a study of patients and donors after allogeneic stem cell transplantation. The CDR3 is made up of 13 amino acids. V lost 3 bases and J 2 bases, leaving 8 bases between the germline ends. This clonotype was detected ten times or more. TCRdb analysed the RT-PCR reads with MiXCR anew, one entry per CDR3 protein. The sample consists of about a million distinct CDR3 sequences, more than 15% of them appearing once. The clonotype originates from a human donor who was either an allogeneic HSCT recipient or a stem cell or donor lymphocyte infusion donor (not recorded which). It is not recorded whose cells these are; they may come from a transplant donor. The material sequenced was blood, either unsorted or a sorted T cell fraction (not recorded which). J is TRBJ2-7 and V is TRBV12-3 or TRBV12-4; no clear D. The CDR3 coding sequence is TGTGCCAGCAGTTTGATTGGCGCCTACGAGCAGTACTTC. This encodes CASSLIGAYEQYF.